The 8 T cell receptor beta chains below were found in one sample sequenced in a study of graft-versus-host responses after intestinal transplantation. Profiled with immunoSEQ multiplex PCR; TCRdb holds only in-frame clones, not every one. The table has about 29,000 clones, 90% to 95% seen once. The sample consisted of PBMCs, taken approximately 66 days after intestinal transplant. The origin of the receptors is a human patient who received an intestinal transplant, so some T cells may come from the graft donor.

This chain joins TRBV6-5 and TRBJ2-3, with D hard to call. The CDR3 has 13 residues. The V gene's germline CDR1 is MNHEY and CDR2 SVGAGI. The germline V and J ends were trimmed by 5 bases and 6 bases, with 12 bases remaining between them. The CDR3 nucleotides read TGTGCCAGCAGTGGGTCAGATTCCGATACGCAGTATTTT. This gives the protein CASSGSDSDTQYF.

The CDR3 spells CASSESPGGGTEAFF. The CDR3 nucleotides are TGTGCCAGCAGTGAATCGCCAGGGGGAGGGACTGAAGCTTTCTTT. V usage is TRBV6-1 and J usage is TRBJ1-1; 7 bases map to TRBD1. Germline assignment: CDR1 MNHNS and CDR2 SASEGT. CDR3 size: 15 residues. The V gene end was trimmed by 2 bases and the J gene end by 5 bases; junction bases not matched to a gene: 8.

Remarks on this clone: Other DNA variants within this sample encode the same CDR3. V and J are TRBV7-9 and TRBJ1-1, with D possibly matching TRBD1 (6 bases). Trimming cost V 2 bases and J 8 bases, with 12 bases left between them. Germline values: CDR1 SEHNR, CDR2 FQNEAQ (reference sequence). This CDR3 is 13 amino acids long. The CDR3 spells CASSLIQGSEAFF. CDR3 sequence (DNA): TGTGCCAGCAGCTTAATACAGGGTTCCGAAGCTTTCTTT.

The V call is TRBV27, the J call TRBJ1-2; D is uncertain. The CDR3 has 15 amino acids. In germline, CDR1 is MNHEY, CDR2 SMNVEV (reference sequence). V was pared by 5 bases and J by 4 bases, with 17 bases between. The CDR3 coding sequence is TGTGCCAGCAGTCTTCGGACCGGGAGGACCTATGGCTACACCTTC. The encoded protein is CASSLRTGRTYGYTF.

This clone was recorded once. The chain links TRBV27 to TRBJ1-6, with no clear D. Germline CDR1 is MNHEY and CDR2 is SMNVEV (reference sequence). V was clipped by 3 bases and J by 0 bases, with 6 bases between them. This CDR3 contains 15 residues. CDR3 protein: CASSFRSSYNSPLHF. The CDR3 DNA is TGTGCCAGCAGTTTCAGGAGCTCCTATAATTCACCCCTCCACTTT.

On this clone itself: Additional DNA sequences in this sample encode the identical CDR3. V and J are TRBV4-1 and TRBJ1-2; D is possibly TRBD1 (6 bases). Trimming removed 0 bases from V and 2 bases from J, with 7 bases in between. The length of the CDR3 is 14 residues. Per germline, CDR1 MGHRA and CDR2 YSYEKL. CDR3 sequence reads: CASSQDRGNYGYTF. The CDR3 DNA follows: TGCGCCAGCAGCCAAGACAGGGGAAACTATGGCTACACCTTC.

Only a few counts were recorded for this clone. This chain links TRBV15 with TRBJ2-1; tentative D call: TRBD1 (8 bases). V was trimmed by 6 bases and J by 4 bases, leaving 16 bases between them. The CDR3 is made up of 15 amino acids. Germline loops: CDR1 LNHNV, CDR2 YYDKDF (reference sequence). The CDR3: CATSQDRGGYNEQFF. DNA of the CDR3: TGTGCCACCAGTCAAGACAGGGGAGGGTACAATGAGCAGTTCTTC.

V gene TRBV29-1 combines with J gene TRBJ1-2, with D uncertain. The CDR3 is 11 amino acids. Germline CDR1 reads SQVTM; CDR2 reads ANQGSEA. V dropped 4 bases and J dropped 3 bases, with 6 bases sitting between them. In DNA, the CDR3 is TGCAGCGTTGTGATAGACTATGGCTACACCTTC. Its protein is CSVVIDYGYTF.